Given below is one T cell receptor (beta chain) in context. These data originate in a study of CD8 T cells in Susac syndrome. With 11 bases removed from V and 4 bases from J, the gap between germline ends came to 8 bases. Germline V CDR1 and CDR2: SEHNR, FQNEAQ (reference sequence). The CDR3 contains 11 residues. Random hexamers primed reverse transcription of about 0.45 to 1 ug RNA. By means of immunoSEQ multiplex PCR, TCR beta CDR3 spanning 54 Vbeta and 13 Jbeta underwent amplification. TCRdb processed the immunoSEQ multiplex PCR reads anew with MiXCR; each CDR3 protein has one entry. The sample carries some 110,000 distinct CDR3 sequences, approximately 95% recorded once.

The TCR originated in a human donor with Susac syndrome. The sequenced material came from CD8+ T cells from PBMCs. The chain is built from TRBV7-9 and TRBJ2-2; D is unclear. The CDR3 region is CAALGTGELFF. For the CDR3, the DNA is TGTGCCGCCCTGGGCACCGGGGAGCTGTTTTTT.